This T cell receptor beta chain was captured by sequencing in a study of blood T cell repertoires in COVID-19. Data came from immunoSEQ multiplex PCR; TCRdb stores just in-frame clones and leaves some out. The data hold about 230,000 clones, with roughly 88% observed a single time. Deletions cut 2 bases from V and 13 bases from J, with 12 bases between. CDR1 is SEHNR, CDR2 FQNEAQ, per germline (reference sequence). The CDR3 is made up of 13 amino acids. The J gene is TRBJ1-6, the V gene TRBV7-9; D is undetermined. The sequence came from a man in his forties who had recovered from COVID-19. Sequenced: peripheral blood. The CDR3 loop reads CASSLSGMGPLHF. The CDR3 coding sequence is TGTGCCAGCAGCTTATCCGGGATGGGGCCCCTCCACTTT.